This T cell receptor beta chain was sequenced during a study of shared clonotypes between healthy human individuals. Study findings and constraints: The sole specimen, blood, was sampled, and tissue repertoires likely differ.

V shed 3 bases and J shed 3 bases, with 8 bases lying between them. CDR1 is MDHEN, CDR2 SYDVKM, per germline. The CDR3 loop spans 13 amino acids. In the case of this clone: Its target is not known. At the DNA level, this CDR3 is encoded by other sequences in the same sample as well.

Method: immunoSEQ multiplex PCR; TCRdb's copy keeps in-frame clones and lacks some. The sample holds about a million clones; approximately 75% are singletons and the top ten take roughly 0.83%. Sequenced sample: memory CD4+ T cells from PBMCs. Subset reported: CD45RA-negative fraction. The J gene is TRBJ1-2, the V gene TRBV28; maybe TRBD1 (5 bases). The TCR originated in a man aged 18 to 35 in good health. Some clones in this sample may be carry-over from other donors' samples. CDR3 loop: CASSLGTDYGYTF. CDR3 DNA: TGTGCCAGCAGTTTGGGGACCGACTATGGCTACACCTTC.